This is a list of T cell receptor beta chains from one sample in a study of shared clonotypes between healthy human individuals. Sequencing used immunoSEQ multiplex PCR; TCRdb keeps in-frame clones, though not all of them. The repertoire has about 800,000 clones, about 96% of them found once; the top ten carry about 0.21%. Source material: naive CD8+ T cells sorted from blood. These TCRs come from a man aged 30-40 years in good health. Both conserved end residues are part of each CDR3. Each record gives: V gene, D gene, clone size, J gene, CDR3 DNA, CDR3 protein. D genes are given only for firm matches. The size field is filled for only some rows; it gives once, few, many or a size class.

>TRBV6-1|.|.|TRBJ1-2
TGTGCCAGCAGTGAAATGGGGGGCCAAGGCTACACCTTC
CASSEMGGQGYTF
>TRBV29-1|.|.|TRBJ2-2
TGCAGCGGTACTGACCGGAACACCGGGGAGCTGTTTTTT
CSGTDRNTGELFF
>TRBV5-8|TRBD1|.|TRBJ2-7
TGTGCCAGCAGCGGACGACAGGGGGCCCCCTACGAGCAGTACTTC
CASSGRQGAPYEQYF
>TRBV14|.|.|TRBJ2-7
TGTGCCAGCAGCCGGGCTTACGAGCAGTACTTC
CASSRAYEQYF
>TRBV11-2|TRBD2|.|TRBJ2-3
TGTGCCAGCAGCACGGGACTAGCGGGAGGGGAAGATACGCAGTATTTT
CASSTGLAGGEDTQYF
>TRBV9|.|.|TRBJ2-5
TGTGCCAGCAGCAGACTAGTTGAAGAGACCCAGTACTTC
CASSRLVEETQYF
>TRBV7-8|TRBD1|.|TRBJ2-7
TGTGCCAGCAGCACCTTGACAGGGTCCCGTTACGAGCAGTACTTC
CASSTLTGSRYEQYF
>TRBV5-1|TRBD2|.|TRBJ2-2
TGCGCCAGCAGCACCGGGACTAGCGGGAGGGCCTACGGGGAGCTGTTTTTT
CASSTGTSGRAYGELFF
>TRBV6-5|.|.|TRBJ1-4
TGTGCCAGCAGTTACGGCGGGGGGGAAAAACTGTTTTTT
CASSYGGGEKLFF
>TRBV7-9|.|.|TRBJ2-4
TGTGCCAGCAGCTTACTACAGACAGACACCAAAAACATTCAGTACTTC
CASSLLQTDTKNIQYF
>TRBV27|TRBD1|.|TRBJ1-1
TGTGCCAGCAGTTTATGGGGGGGACAGGGGAACATGAACACTGAAGCTTTCTTT
CASSLWGGQGNMNTEAFF
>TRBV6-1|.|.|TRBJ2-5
TGTGCCAGCAGTGATACCGGGAGGGGGCTGGTGAAGACCCAGTACTTC
CASSDTGRGLVKTQYF
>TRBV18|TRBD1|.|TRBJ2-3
TGTGCCACGGACTCCGGGACAGGATCAAAAGGGGGCACAGATACGCAGTATTTT
CATDSGTGSKGGTDTQYF
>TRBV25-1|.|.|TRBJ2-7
TGTGCCAGCAGCGGGTCGGGGGCCTACGAGCAGTACTTC
CASSGSGAYEQYF
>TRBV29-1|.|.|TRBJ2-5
TGCAGCGTTGAAGCGGGCTGGGGTCTTGAGACCCAGTACTTC
CSVEAGWGLETQYF
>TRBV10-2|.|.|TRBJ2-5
TGCGCCAGCCAAAAAGCGGAGACCCAGTACTTC
CASQKAETQYF
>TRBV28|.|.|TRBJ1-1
TGTGCCAGCAGTTTAGGAATTTCCACTGAAGCTTTCTTT
CASSLGISTEAFF
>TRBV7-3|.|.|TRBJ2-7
TGTGCCAGCAGCTTAGGGTCCAGCAACGAGCAGTACTTC
CASSLGSSNEQYF
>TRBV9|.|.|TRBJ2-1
TGTGCCAGCAGCGTAGAACAGGAATACAATGAGCAGTTCTTC
CASSVEQEYNEQFF
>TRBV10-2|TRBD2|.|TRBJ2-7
TGCGCCAGCAGTGAGATCCTAGCGGGAGTCTCCGAGCAGTACTTC
CASSEILAGVSEQYF
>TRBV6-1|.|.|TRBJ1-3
TGTGCCAGCAGTAAGCCTGGAAACACCATATATTTT
CASSKPGNTIYF
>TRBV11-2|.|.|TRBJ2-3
TGTGCCAGCAACTTGGGGCAGGGCTCCACAGATACGCAGTATTTT
CASNLGQGSTDTQYF
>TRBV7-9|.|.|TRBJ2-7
TGTGCCAGCAGCTTTGGGGCGACACACTCCTACGAGCAGTACTTC
CASSFGATHSYEQYF
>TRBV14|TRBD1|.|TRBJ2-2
TGTGCCAGCAGCCAGACAGGGTACACCGGGGAGCTGTTTTTT
CASSQTGYTGELFF
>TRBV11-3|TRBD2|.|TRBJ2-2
TGTGCCAGCAGCTTAGACGGACTAGCGGGAGTGTCCGGGGAGCTGTTTTTT
CASSLDGLAGVSGELFF
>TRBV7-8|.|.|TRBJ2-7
TGTGCCAGCAGCTTCGGGGCTGGCGAGCAGTACTTC
CASSFGAGEQYF
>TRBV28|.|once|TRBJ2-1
TGTGCCGGGGTTTTTGGCTCCTACAATGAGCAGTTCTTC
CAGVFGSYNEQFF
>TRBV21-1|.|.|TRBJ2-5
TGTGCCAGCAGCAAAGGCTTCTGGGAAGGGGTCACAAAAGAGACCCAGTACTTC
CASSKGFWEGVTKETQYF
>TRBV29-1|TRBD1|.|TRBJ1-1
TGCAGCGTCACCCGGGACAGGGAAGATTGGAGCACTGAAGCTTTCTTT
CSVTRDREDWSTEAFF
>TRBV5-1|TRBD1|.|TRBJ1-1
TGCGCCAGCAGCTTTCTAGGGACAGGGGACACTGAAGCTTTCTTT
CASSFLGTGDTEAFF
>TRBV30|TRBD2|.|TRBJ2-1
TGTGCCTGGAGCCGTGTGGGACTAGGTGACGATGAGCAGTTCTTC
CAWSRVGLGDDEQFF
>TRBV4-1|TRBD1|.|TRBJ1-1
TGCGCCAGCAGCCAGGGACAGGGGACGGGGACTGAAGCTTTCTTT
CASSQGQGTGTEAFF
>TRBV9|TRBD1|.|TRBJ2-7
TGTGCCAGCAGCCCCTCCGGGACAGGGCTCGAGCAGTACTTC
CASSPSGTGLEQYF
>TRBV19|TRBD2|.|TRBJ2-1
TGTGCCAGTAAGCCGAGCGGGAGTTCCTACAATGAGCAGTTCTTC
CASKPSGSSYNEQFF
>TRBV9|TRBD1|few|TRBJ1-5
TGTGCCAGCAGCGTAGGACAGGGAAATCAGCCCCAGCATTTT
CASSVGQGNQPQHF
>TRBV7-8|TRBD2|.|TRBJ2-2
TGTGCCAGCAGCTCAGCGGGAGGGCTGCCCGGGGAGCTGTTTTTT
CASSSAGGLPGELFF
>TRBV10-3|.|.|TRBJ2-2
TGTGCCATCAGTGAGATTGGCGCGGCGCTGGACACCGGGGAGCTGTTTTTT
CAISEIGAALDTGELFF
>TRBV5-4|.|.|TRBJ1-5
TGTGCCAGCAGGGAATGGGGGGCGCAGGGCAATCAGCCCCAGCATTTT
CASREWGAQGNQPQHF
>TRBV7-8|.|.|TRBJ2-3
TGTGCCAGCAGCTTAGCGTATAGCCGCACAGATACGCAGTATTTT
CASSLAYSRTDTQYF
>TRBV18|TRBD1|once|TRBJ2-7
TGTGCCAGCTCACCACGGGACAGGGACTACGAGCAGTACTTC
CASSPRDRDYEQYF
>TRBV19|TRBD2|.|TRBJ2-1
TGTGCCAGTAAGGGGACTAGATCCTACAATGAGCAGTTCTTC
CASKGTRSYNEQFF
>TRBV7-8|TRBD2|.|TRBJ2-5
TGTGCCAGCAGCCCCCCGCTAGCGGGAAGCCAAGAGACCCAGTACTTC
CASSPPLAGSQETQYF
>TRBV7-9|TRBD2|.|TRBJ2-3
TGTGCCAGCAGCCCTAGGGTAGCGGGAGCCACAGATACGCAGTATTTT
CASSPRVAGATDTQYF
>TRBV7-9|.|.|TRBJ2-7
TGTGCCAGCAGCTTAGACGTCGGGGCCGCTCACGACGAGCAGTACTTC
CASSLDVGAAHDEQYF
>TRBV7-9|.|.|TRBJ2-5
TGTGCCAGCAGCGCCAGGGGACAAGAGACCCAGTACTTC
CASSARGQETQYF
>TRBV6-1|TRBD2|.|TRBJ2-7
TGTGCCAGCAGTGGACTAGCGGGTACCTACGAGCAGTACTTC
CASSGLAGTYEQYF
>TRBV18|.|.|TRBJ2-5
TGTGCCAGCTCCCCGACCGAGTACCAAGAGACCCAGTACTTC
CASSPTEYQETQYF
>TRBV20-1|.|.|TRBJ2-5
TGCAGTGAGGAGGAGCAAGAGACCCAGTACTTC
CSEEEQETQYF
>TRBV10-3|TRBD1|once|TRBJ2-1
TGTGCCACCTTCCCAGGACAGGACAAACTCAATGAGCAGTTCTTC
CATFPGQDKLNEQFF
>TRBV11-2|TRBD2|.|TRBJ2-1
TGTGCCAGTGATCCTTTAGCGGGACTTAGCTACAATGAGCAGTTCTTC
CASDPLAGLSYNEQFF
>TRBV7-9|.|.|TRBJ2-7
TGTGCCAGCAGCCAACAGGGAAGGGGTAACTACGAGCAGTACTTC
CASSQQGRGNYEQYF
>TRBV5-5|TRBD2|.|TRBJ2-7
TGTGCCAGCAGCTCACGACTAGCGGGTACCTACGAGCAGTACTTC
CASSSRLAGTYEQYF
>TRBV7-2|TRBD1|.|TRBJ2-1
TGTGCCAGCAGCGGGACAGGGGGCTATGATGAGCAGTTCTTC
CASSGTGGYDEQFF
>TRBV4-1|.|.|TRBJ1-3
TGCGCCAGCAGCCCCTTAGGAGGGTCTGGAAACACCATATATTTT
CASSPLGGSGNTIYF
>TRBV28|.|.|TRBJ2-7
TGTGCCAGCAGTTTAGGCAGGGGCGACGAGCAGTACTTC
CASSLGRGDEQYF
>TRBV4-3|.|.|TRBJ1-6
TGCGCCAGCAGCCAAGATGCACAGGCTTATAATTCACCCCTCCACTTT
CASSQDAQAYNSPLHF
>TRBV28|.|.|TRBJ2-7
TGTGCCAGCAGGCTAGGGGCTAGCGCTACCTACGAGCAGTACTTC
CASRLGASATYEQYF
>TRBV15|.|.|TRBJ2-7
TGTGCCACCAGCAGAGACGGGGCATCCTACGAGCAGTACTTC
CATSRDGASYEQYF
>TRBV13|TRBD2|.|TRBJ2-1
TGTGCCAGCAGCTACCAAAGCGGGGCCTCCTACAATGAGCAGTTCTTC
CASSYQSGASYNEQFF